This T cell receptor beta chain was sequenced during a study of cytomegalovirus exposure and HLA in healthy donors. In this sample, this clone turned up a few times. PCR was performed using 60 Vbeta and 13 Jbeta primers. Repertoires were generated with immunoSEQ multiplex PCR, while TCRdb's copy carries only in-frame clones and drops some. The repertoire consists of 150,000 to 170,000 clones, with more than 70% occurring once and the leading ten covering around 6%. Trimming shortened V by 0 bases and J by 4 bases, and 5 bases separated the two germline ends. CDR1 SGHDT and CDR2 YYEEEE come from the germline V gene. CDR3 length equals 13 residues.

The origin of this receptor is a middle-aged woman in good health and CMV-seropositive. The chain couples TRBV5-6 to TRBJ2-1; D remains ambiguous. The sequencing input was PBMCs. CDR3 residues: CASSLGLYNEQFF. DNA for the CDR3: TGTGCCAGCAGCTTGGGACTGTACAATGAGCAGTTCTTC. Full variable domain (remainder filled in from reference TRBV5-6 and TRBJ2-1): DAGVTQSPTHLIKTRGQQVTLRCSPKSGHDTVSWYQQALGQGPQFIFQYYEEEERQRGNFPDRFSGHQFPNYSSELNVNALLLGDSALYLCASSLGLYNEQFFGPGTRLTVL.